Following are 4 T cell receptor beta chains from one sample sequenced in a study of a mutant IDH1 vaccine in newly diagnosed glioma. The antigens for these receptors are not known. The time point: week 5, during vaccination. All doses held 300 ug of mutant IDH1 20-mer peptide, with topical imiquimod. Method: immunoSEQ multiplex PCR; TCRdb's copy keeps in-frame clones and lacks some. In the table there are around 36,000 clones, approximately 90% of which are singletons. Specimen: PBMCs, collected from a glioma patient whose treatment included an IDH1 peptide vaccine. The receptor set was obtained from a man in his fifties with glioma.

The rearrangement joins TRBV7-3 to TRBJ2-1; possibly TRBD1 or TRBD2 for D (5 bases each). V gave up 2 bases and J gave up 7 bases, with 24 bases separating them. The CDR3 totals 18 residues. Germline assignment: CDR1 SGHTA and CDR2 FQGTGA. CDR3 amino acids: CASSLGQTGTIGENEQFF. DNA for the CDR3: TGTGCCAGCAGCTTAGGGCAGACGGGAACAATAGGGGAGAATGAGCAGTTCTTC.

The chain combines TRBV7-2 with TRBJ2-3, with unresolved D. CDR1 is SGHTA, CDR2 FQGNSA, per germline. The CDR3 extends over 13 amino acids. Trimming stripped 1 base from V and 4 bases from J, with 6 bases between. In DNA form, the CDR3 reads TGTGCCAGCAGCTTAGAGGTAGCAGATACGCAGTATTTT. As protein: CASSLEVADTQYF.

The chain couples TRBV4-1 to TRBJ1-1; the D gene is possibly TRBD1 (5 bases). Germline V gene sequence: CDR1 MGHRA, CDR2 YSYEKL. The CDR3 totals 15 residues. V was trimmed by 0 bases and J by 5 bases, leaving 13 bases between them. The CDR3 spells CASSQERGLRTEAFF. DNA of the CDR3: TGCGCCAGCAGCCAAGAGAGGGGATTGAGGACTGAAGCTTTCTTT.

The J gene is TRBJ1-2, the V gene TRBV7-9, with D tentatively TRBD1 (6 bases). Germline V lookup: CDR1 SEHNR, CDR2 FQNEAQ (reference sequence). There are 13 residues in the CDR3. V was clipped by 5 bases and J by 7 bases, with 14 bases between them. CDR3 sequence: CASSQGPSSGYTF. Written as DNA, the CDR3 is TGTGCCAGCAGCCAGGGGCCCAGTTCTGGCTACACCTTC.